The next 31 T cell receptor beta chains were all read from a single sample in a study of blood T cell repertoires in COVID-19. Some clones are missing from TCRdb's copy, which holds only in-frame ones; the method was immunoSEQ multiplex PCR. The table lists about 190,000 clones, 89% of them singletons. The sequenced material came from peripheral blood. Source of these receptors: a man aged 35-49 years with acute or convalescent COVID-19.

The rearrangement links TRBV6-5 to TRBJ1-3; no clear D. The length of the CDR3 is 14 residues. The V and J ends lost 8 bases and 0 bases respectively, with 11 bases between them. The V gene's germline CDR1 is MNHEY and CDR2 SVGAGI. For the CDR3, the DNA is TGTGCCAGCCGCAGCGTTCTCTCTGGAAACACCATATATTTT. As protein: CASRSVLSGNTIYF.

The rearrangement uses TRBV2 and TRBJ1-2, with no clear D. Germline assignment: CDR1 SNHLY and CDR2 FYNNEI. The V end was cut by 0 bases, the J end by 8 bases, with 10 bases between. CDR3 length: 13 amino acids. CDR3: CASSEASYSGYTF. CDR3 in DNA: TGTGCCAGCAGTGAAGCTAGCTATAGCGGCTACACCTTC.

The genes are TRBV25-1 and TRBJ1-2; 8 bases are a match to TRBD1. The CDR3 spans 15 residues. V lost 3 bases and J lost 0; bases outside the gene matches: 3. Germline values: CDR1 MGHDK, CDR2 SYGVNS. CDR3 loop: CASSDQGATNYGYTF. CDR3 DNA: TGTGCCAGCAGTGATCAGGGGGCTACTAACTATGGCTACACCTTC.

The chain recombines TRBV4-3 with TRBJ2-7; 13 bases fit TRBD2. Germline values: CDR1 LGHNA, CDR2 YSLEER. The CDR3 sequence is 18 residues long. V was pared by 0 bases and J by 1 base, with 6 bases of the junction left unmatched. CDR3 sequence: CASSQDRTSGGLSYEQYF. The CDR3, as DNA: TGCGCCAGCAGCCAAGATCGGACTAGCGGGGGCCTATCCTACGAGCAGTACTTC.

The rearrangement links TRBV30 to TRBJ1-2; D unclear. Looked up from germline, CDR1 is GTSNPN and CDR2 is SVGIG (reference sequence). Deletions cut 2 bases from V and 7 bases from J, with 17 bases between. This CDR3 contains 14 residues. The CDR3 reads CAWSLGRNLVGYTF. CDR3 nucleotide sequence: TGTGCCTGGAGTCTGGGCAGGAACCTCGTTGGCTACACCTTC.

The V gene is TRBV5-5, the J gene TRBJ1-2, with a possible D match to TRBD1 (6 bases). The length of the CDR3 is 13 residues. Trimming removed 2 bases from V and 7 bases from J, with 12 bases in between. The V gene's germline CDR1 is SGHKS and CDR2 YYEKEE (reference sequence). In DNA form, the CDR3 reads TGTGCCAGCAGCTTAACAGGGATGGGTGGCTACACCTTC. This sequence encodes CASSLTGMGGYTF.

The V call is TRBV5-4, the J call TRBJ2-1; 15 bases align to TRBD2. Germline trimming cut 1 base from V and 5 bases from J; bases unmatched to any gene: 13. In germline, CDR1 is SGHNT, CDR2 YYREEE (reference sequence). The CDR3 spans 20 residues. CDR3 in DNA: TGTGCCAGCAGCTTGTTCCAGGGACTAGCGGGGGGAGCACGAGACAATGAGCAGTTCTTC. Its translation is CASSLFQGLAGGARDNEQFF.

V usage is TRBV24-1 and J usage is TRBJ2-2; possible D gene TRBD2, 6 bases. CDR3 length: 14 residues. V dropped 1 base and J dropped 6 bases, with 8 bases sitting between them. From germline, CDR1 is KGHDR and CDR2 SFDVKD. The DNA of the CDR3 is TGTGCCACCAGTGATTTCGGGGGTGCCGGGGAGCTGTTTTTT. As protein: CATSDFGGAGELFF.

The gene calls are TRBV5-1 and TRBJ2-3; no definite D call. The germline CDR1 and CDR2 sequences are SGHRS and YFSETQ. V lost 1 base and J lost 4, with 10 bases in between. The CDR3 loop spans 14 amino acids. CDR3 residues: CASSLMAPPDTQYF. Here the CDR3 DNA reads TGCGCCAGCAGCTTGATGGCCCCCCCAGATACGCAGTATTTT.

J is TRBJ1-2 and V is TRBV7-9; no firm D call. This CDR3 is built from 14 residues. Germline CDR1 and CDR2: SEHNR and FQNEAQ (reference sequence). Trimming removed 1 base at V and 10 bases at J, with 16 bases between. The CDR3 loop reads CASSLGLYPADYTF. Written as DNA, the CDR3 is TGTGCCAGCAGCTTAGGCCTGTACCCTGCGGACTACACCTTC. The whole variable domain, remainder taken from reference TRBV7-9 and TRBJ1-2, is DTGVSQNPRHKITKRGQNVTFRCDPISEHNRLYWYRQTLGQGPEFLTYFQNEAQLEKSRLLSDRFSAERPKGSFSTLEIQRTEQGDSAMYLCASSLGLYPADYTFGSGTRLTVV.

The rearrangement links TRBV2 to TRBJ1-3; D not certain. This CDR3 contains 16 residues. The ends were cut back, 4 bases at V and 0 bases at J, with 13 bases in the middle. From germline, CDR1 is SNHLY and CDR2 FYNNEI. CDR3 nucleotides: TGTGCCAGCAGTGGATCTCAGGTTCTCTCTGGAAACACCATATATTTT. It specifies CASSGSQVLSGNTIYF.

The chain carries TRBV23-1 and TRBJ1-3; D ambiguous. TRBV23-1 belongs to the ORF category, with a function that is uncertain. Deletions cut 1 base from V and 0 bases from J, with 22 bases between. The CDR3 covers 20 residues. This CDR3 reads CASSQWHLRRPGSSGNTIYF. As DNA, the CDR3 is TGCGCCAGCAGTCAATGGCACCTCCGACGCCCGGGGAGCTCTGGAAACACCATATATTTT.

The chain is built from TRBV10-3 and TRBJ2-5; 7 positions agree with TRBD1. V was pared by 5 bases and J by 5 bases, with 8 bases of the junction left unmatched. Germline V gene lookup returns CDR1 ENHRY and CDR2 SYGVKD. The CDR3 consists of 14 residues. This CDR3 reads CAISRDRSSETQYF. For the CDR3, the DNA is TGTGCCATCAGTCGGGACAGATCTTCGGAGACCCAGTACTTC.

This chain joins TRBV19 and TRBJ1-5, with 9 bases that match TRBD1. V was pared by 0 bases and J by 4 bases, with 4 bases of the junction left unmatched. The CDR3 length is 16 residues. CDR1 and CDR2 (germline): LNHDA, SQIVND (reference sequence). In DNA, the CDR3 is TGTGCCAGTAGTATAGAGATGGGACAGGGAAATCAGCCCCAGCATTTT. It is translated as CASSIEMGQGNQPQHF.

V gene TRBV29-1 combines with J gene TRBJ2-1; 7 bases fit TRBD1. CDR1 is SQVTM, CDR2 ANQGSEA, per germline. This CDR3 region has 12 residues. J lost 7 bases, V lost 7 bases, and 7 bases had no gene match. The chain's CDR3 is CSGGQAMNEQFF. CDR3 coding DNA: TGCAGCGGCGGACAGGCAATGAATGAGCAGTTCTTC.

This clone occurred once. The J gene is TRBJ2-7, the V gene TRBV7-6; TRBD2 matches at 7 bases. Germline V gene data show CDR1 as SGHVS and CDR2 as FNYEAQ. J lost 2 bases, V lost 1 base, and 11 bases had no gene match. CDR3 length equals 17 residues. CDR3 sequence: CASSLGGGVESTYEQYF. For the CDR3, the DNA is TGTGCCAGCAGCTTAGGCGGGGGAGTCGAATCGACCTACGAGCAGTACTTC.

The sample holds a few counts of this clone. The chain links TRBV29-1 to TRBJ1-4; TRBD1 agrees at 8 bases. After removal of 3 bases from V and 3 bases from J, the junction contained 3 bases not matched to a gene. Germline V gene data show CDR1 as SQVTM and CDR2 as ANQGSEA. The CDR3 consists of 14 residues. The CDR3 sequence: CSVEGTGSNEKLFF. CDR3 nucleotide sequence: TGCAGCGTTGAGGGGACAGGATCTAATGAAAAACTGTTTTTT.

This chain links TRBV6-6 with TRBJ1-3, with a tentative D call TRBD1 (5 bases). Trimming took off 6 bases at V and 1 base at J, with 13 bases between the two ends. CDR1 MNHNY and CDR2 SVGAGI come from the germline V gene (reference sequence). CDR3 size: 15 residues. The CDR3 spells CASSDSLSSGNTIYF. CDR3 sequence (DNA): TGTGCCAGCAGCGACAGTTTATCTTCTGGAAACACCATATATTTT.

V is TRBV3-1 (or the pseudogene TRBV3-2) and J is TRBJ2-1, with 7 positions matching TRBD1. Unmatched junction bases numbered 7, after V lost 6 bases and J lost 2 bases. Germline lookup yields CDR1 LGHDT and CDR2 YNNKEL (reference sequence). The CDR3 is 15 residues long. CDR3 sequence: CASRPNRGPYNEQFF. The CDR3, as DNA: TGTGCCAGCAGGCCCAACAGGGGACCCTACAATGAGCAGTTCTTC.

The chain links TRBV3-1 (or the pseudogene TRBV3-2) to TRBJ2-5, with 8 positions matching TRBD2. CDR1 is LGHDT and CDR2 is YNNKEL in the germline V gene (reference sequence). The CDR3 spans 15 residues. With 7 bases clipped from V and 5 bases from J, the junction kept 12 bases outside the gene matches. The CDR3 nucleotides are TGTGCCAGCACCCCTCGGGGACTAGTCTTTGAGACCCAGTACTTC. Translated, it gives CASTPRGLVFETQYF.

V usage is TRBV27 and J usage is TRBJ2-3, with TRBD2 matching over 10 bases. CDR3 length: 14 amino acids. The V and J ends lost 8 bases and 0 bases, in that order; junction bases with no gene match: 2. Germline V lookup: CDR1 MNHEY, CDR2 SMNVEV (reference sequence). The CDR3 sequence: CASGLAVSTDTQYF. The CDR3 bases are TGTGCCAGCGGACTAGCGGTTAGCACAGATACGCAGTATTTT.

The chain carries TRBV11-2 and TRBJ2-7; D might be TRBD2 (7 bases). Trimming shortened V by 1 base and J by 0 bases, and 10 bases separated the two germline ends. The CDR3 runs to 15 residues. Germline V lookup: CDR1 SGHAT, CDR2 FQNNGV. CDR3 in DNA: TGTGCCAGCAGCTTAGTGGGAGGGGGCTCCTACGAGCAGTACTTC. Translation: CASSLVGGGSYEQYF. Based on the CDR3 plus reference TRBV11-2 and TRBJ2-7, the full variable domain is EAGVAQSPRYKIIEKRQSVAFWCNPISGHATLYWYQQILGQGPKLLIQFQNNGVVDDSQLPKDRFSAERLKGVDSTLKIQPAKLEDSAVYLCASSLVGGGSYEQYFGPGTRLTVT.

The J gene is TRBJ2-1, the V gene TRBV6-6, with 12 bases lining up with TRBD1. The CDR3 loop spans 17 amino acids. J lost 9 bases, V lost 5 bases, and 14 bases had no gene match. Germline CDR1 is MNHNY and CDR2 is SVGAGI (reference sequence). CDR3 coding DNA: TGTGCCAGCAGTCTAAGAAGACCGGGACAGGGGGCGTTTGAGCAGTTCTTC. Amino acids: CASSLRRPGQGAFEQFF.

The chain uses TRBV3-1 (or the pseudogene TRBV3-2) and TRBJ1-1, with 7 bases identical to TRBD1. Trimming at V came to 0 bases and at J to 12 bases, leaving 4 bases not matched to a gene. CDR1 and CDR2 from the germline V gene are LGHDT and YNNKEL (reference sequence). The CDR3 is 12 amino acids. The DNA for the CDR3 is TGTGCCAGCAGCCAAGACGGGACAGATTCTTTCTTT. This encodes CASSQDGTDSFF.

The J gene is TRBJ1-5, the V gene TRBV2, with D hard to call. The ends were cut back, 8 bases at V and 1 base at J, with 6 bases in the middle. The length of the CDR3 is 12 residues. The V gene's germline CDR1 is SNHLY and CDR2 FYNNEI. CDR3 nucleotide sequence: TGTGCCAGCGCCCGGAGCAATCAGCCCCAGCATTTT. Translating it yields CASARSNQPQHF.

The gene calls are TRBV6-5 and TRBJ1-4; D not certain. V gave up 3 bases and J gave up 8 bases, with 19 bases separating them. The length of the CDR3 is 16 residues. In germline, CDR1 is MNHEY, CDR2 SVGAGI. The CDR3 nucleotides read TGTGCCAGCAGTTATATGCCCGGAGCTGGCGAGGAAAAACTGTTTTTT. Its protein product is CASSYMPGAGEEKLFF.

Regarding this clone: The sample contains more than one DNA sequence encoding this CDR3. The chain employs TRBV10-3 and TRBJ2-1; D may be TRBD1 (5 bases). The CDR3 is 13 residues long. CDR1 and CDR2 from the germline V gene are ENHRY and SYGVKD. V was cut by 4 bases and J by 5 bases, with 9 bases left in between. CDR3 in amino acids: CAISGGLNNEQFF. CDR3 coding DNA: TGTGCCATCAGTGGGGGCTTAAACAATGAGCAGTTCTTC.

This sequence joins TRBV6-2 or TRBV6-3 and TRBJ1-4, with 8 positions matching TRBD1. The V and J ends lost 6 bases and 13 bases, in that order; junction bases with no gene match: 4. CDR1 and CDR2 from the germline V gene are MNHEY and SVGEGT. The length of the CDR3 is 11 residues. The CDR3 bases are TGTGCCAGCAGCACCGGACAGGGACTGTTTTTT. This sequence encodes CASSTGQGLFF.

This chain uses TRBV7-8 with TRBJ2-1, with TRBD2 matching 8 bases. This CDR3 is 18 amino acids long. Germline V gene lookup returns CDR1 SGHVS and CDR2 FQNEAQ. The V gene end was trimmed by 2 bases and the J gene end by 10 bases; junction bases not matched to a gene: 19. The CDR3 DNA follows: TGTGCCAGCAGCTTACGGGTTCTTGCGGGGGGCCGACAAGAGGAGCAGTTCTTC. It yields the protein CASSLRVLAGGRQEEQFF.

The chain joins TRBV7-6 to TRBJ2-2; a possible D gene is TRBD1 (5 bases). CDR3 size: 16 residues. Trimming removed 5 bases from V and 3 bases from J, with 16 bases in between. CDR1 is SGHVS, CDR2 FNYEAQ, per germline. The CDR3 nucleotides read TGTGCCAGCAGCCATATCCAGGGTTTGGACACCGGGGAGCTGTTTTTT. This gives the protein CASSHIQGLDTGELFF.

This rearrangement joins TRBV5-4 to TRBJ2-3, with 11 bases lining up with TRBD2. V trimming: 3 bases; J trimming: 3 bases; junction bases outside the gene matches: 6. Germline CDR1 reads SGHNT; CDR2 reads YYREEE (reference sequence). This CDR3 spans 16 amino acids. The CDR3 DNA is TGTGCCAGCAGCTCGCGACTAGCGGGGCCTACAGATACGCAGTATTTT. Amino acids: CASSSRLAGPTDTQYF.